This T cell receptor (beta chain) comes out of a study of T cell clonotyping in hematopoietic cell transplantation (dated by TCRdb to the early 2020s). The study in broad terms: The study collected 130 to 150 blood samples from 35 consecutive transplant recipients and their related donors. Patient recruitment ran from late 2015 to January 2017, and follow-up continued until September 2020 or death. Overall results and qualifications from the work: The sample size was limited, and because cells were not sorted, the contributions of CD4 and CD8 repertoires could not be separated. Just a small fraction of recipient repertoires overlapped with donor repertoires, and more than 97% appeared de novo at the given depth. Recipient TCR diversity fell after transplant, with pathologically expanded clonotypes rising progressively from day 30 to day 180. Inverse Simpson Index values from donors and from recipients before transplant predicted broader TCR repertoire diversity after transplant.

The immunoSEQ assay, a bias-controlled multiplex PCR with V- and J-specific primers, was used to amplify TCR beta CDR3 regions from genomic DNA. In a second PCR step, the CDR3 amplicons were tagged with a proprietary barcode plus Illumina adapter sequences. An Illumina MiSeq instrument was used to sequence the CDR3 libraries. The authors processed their data as follows. Export and quality control were handled in immunoSEQ Analyzer 3.0, while downstream analyses relied on R Bioconductor and Immunarch. Only productive rearrangements within the normalized downsampled data set were used in the calculation of repertoire metrics. Pathologically expanded clonotypes were defined as those larger than 5 templates in the normalized cohort. The Inverse Simpson Index was used to measure repertoire diversity. To capture all clonotypes, CMV-specificity analyses were performed on the non-normalized data set. TCRdb holds this immuneACCESS table with in-frame rearrangements only. Some clones are missing; in checked studies, unresolved V genes explain under half, and the rest has no known cause. The D gene and trimming were derived from the DNA, and the V and J assignments and clone size from that table. The table for this sample lists roughly 7,000 clones; about nine tenths of them were counted only once. Together, the top ten hold 4% to 5.5% of the sample.

The sample's time point label is to be understood as: 30 days after allo-HCT. Blood samples were obtained from recipients approximately 28 days before transplant and at days 30, 100 and 180 after transplant. Nuclei Lysis Solution was used to extract genomic DNA from fresh or cryopreserved unfractionated peripheral blood mononuclear cells. As for this clone: The antigen it binds to is not known. The record has no base qualities; no much larger clone is one base away.

The sequence derives from a female patient aged 50-65 years who had an allogeneic stem cell transplant from an unrelated donor, so the T cells may come from the graft donor. Some clones in this sample may be carry-over from other donors' samples. The sequences come from PBMCs, collected 30 days after allogeneic stem cell transplant.

The bases read TGCGCCAGCAGCTTGGGAGGTCCCGGCTCTGGAAACACCATATATTTT. It codes for CASSLGGPGSGNTIYF. Recombination linked TRBV5-1 to TRBJ1-3; there is no confident call for the D gene. V loses 0 bases of germline sequence and J loses 0 bases, and the interval between the two ends is 10 bases. CDR1 and CDR2 are drawn from the germline V gene: SGHRS, YFSETQ. The CDR3, from cysteine to phenylalanine, totals 16 residues. The only DNA kept is the CDR3, 48 bases in frame from the first base.